This is a list of T cell receptor beta chains from one sample in a study of T cell responses to AZD1222 COVID-19 vaccine. Sequenced by immunoSEQ multiplex PCR; TCRdb stores in-frame clones only, minus some. The data contain fewer than 120,000 clones, roughly four fifths of them singletons. The specimen comprised peripheral blood, sampled on day 0 of AZD1222 vaccination. Source of these receptors: an adult in good health. The CDR3 runs from the conserved cysteine through the conserved F or W. The D gene is left open where the match is weak. Clone size is given for some rows only: seen once, a few or many times, or a class if the clone is expanded.

V	size	length	D	J	DNA	CDR3
TRBV7-2	-	16	TRBD1	TRBJ2-5	TGTGCCAGCAGCAAACGACAGGGAAGAACGGGAGAGACCCAGTACTTC	CASSKRQGRTGETQYF
TRBV11-2	-	16	TRBD1	TRBJ1-6	TGTGCCAGCAGCTTAGCCTGGGCAGGGGGGGGATCACCCCTCCACTTT	CASSLAWAGGGSPLHF
TRBV19	few	15	-	TRBJ1-2	TGTGCCAGTAGCAACACGGCCACAATGTTCGAGGGCTACACCTTC	CASSNTATMFEGYTF
TRBV3-1/TRBV3-2	-	14	-	TRBJ2-1	TGTGCCAGCAGCCCACGGGACGTCTACAATGAGCAGTTCTTC	CASSPRDVYNEQFF
TRBV18	-	16	TRBD1	TRBJ1-6	TGTGCCAGCTCACCGATGCCGGGACAGGGGAGTTCACCCCTCCACTTT	CASSPMPGQGSSPLHF
TRBV10-2	once	14	-	TRBJ2-5	TGCGCCAGCAGTGAAGAGGGACTTCAAGAGACCCAGTACTTC	CASSEEGLQETQYF
TRBV19	-	13	-	TRBJ1-6	TGTGCCAGTAGTATAAAGCAGGATTCACCCCTCCACTTT	CASSIKQDSPLHF
TRBV18	few	15	-	TRBJ1-6	TGTGCCAGCTCGGACCAGGGATTGGGTATTTCACCCCTCCACTTT	CASSDQGLGISPLHF
TRBV7-5	-	15	-	TRBJ1-1	TGTGCCAGAAGCTTAGGGCGTGCGGAAGGGACTGAAGCTTTCTTT	CARSLGRAEGTEAFF
TRBV2	few	17	-	TRBJ2-7	TGTGCCAGCAGTGGCGACCCGACAGGTCTGATTGTAGGCGAGCAGTACTTC	CASSGDPTGLIVGEQYF
TRBV19	-	14	TRBD1	TRBJ1-2	TGTGCCAGTATTGACAGGGATCCTAACTATGGCTACACCTTC	CASIDRDPNYGYTF
TRBV19	-	16	TRBD1	TRBJ1-5	TGTGCCAGTAGTATGCAGGGCAGGGGGCTCAATCAGCCCCAGCATTTT	CASSMQGRGLNQPQHF
TRBV7-7	-	11	-	TRBJ1-1	TGTGCCAGCATCGATGTGTGTGAAGCTTTCTTT	CASIDVCEAFF
TRBV5-1	-	15	-	TRBJ1-6	TGCGCCAGCAGGGGACTGAGCTCCTATAATTCACCCCTCCACTTT	CASRGLSSYNSPLHF
TRBV2	-	16	TRBD2	TRBJ2-2	TGTGCCAGCGGTCGTAGCGGGGGGGCGAACACCGGGGAGCTGTTTTTT	CASGRSGGANTGELFF
TRBV5-1	few	13	TRBD1	TRBJ1-1	TGCGCCAGCAGCCGCGCCGGGACAGGGGAAGCTTTCTTT	CASSRAGTGEAFF
TRBV6-5	-	15	TRBD1	TRBJ2-7	TGTGCCAGCAGTTACGCGGGACAGGGATCCTACGAGCAGTACTTC	CASSYAGQGSYEQYF
TRBV5-5	-	14	TRBD2	TRBJ2-1	TGTGCCAGCAGCTCAACTAGCGTGAGCAATGAGCAGTTCTTC	CASSSTSVSNEQFF
TRBV5-1	-	18	TRBD1	TRBJ1-6	TGCGCCAGCAGCCGCTTAGGACAGGGAGCCTCCTATAATTCACCCCTCCACTTT	CASSRLGQGASYNSPLHF
TRBV30	-	14	TRBD1	TRBJ1-5	TGTGCCTGGCAGGGGGGGAATAGCAATCAGCCCCAGCATTTT	CAWQGGNSNQPQHF
TRBV12-3/TRBV12-4	-	12	-	TRBJ2-7	TGTGCCAGCGGCCGACAGACCTACGAGCAGTACTTC	CASGRQTYEQYF
TRBV5-6	few	14	TRBD2	TRBJ2-7	TGTGCCAGCAGCCTTAGCGGGAGGGCCCACGAGCAGTACTTC	CASSLSGRAHEQYF